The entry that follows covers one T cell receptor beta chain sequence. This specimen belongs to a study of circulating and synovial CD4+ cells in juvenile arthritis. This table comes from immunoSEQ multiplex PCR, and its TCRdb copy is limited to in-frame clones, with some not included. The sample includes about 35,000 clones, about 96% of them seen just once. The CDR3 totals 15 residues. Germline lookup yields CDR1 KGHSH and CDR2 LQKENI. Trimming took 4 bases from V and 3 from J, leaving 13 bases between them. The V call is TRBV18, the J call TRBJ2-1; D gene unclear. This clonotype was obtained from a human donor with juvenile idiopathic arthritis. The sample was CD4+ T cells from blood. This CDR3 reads CASSRASILYNEQFF. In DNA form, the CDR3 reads TGTGCCAGCTCACGAGCGAGTATCCTCTACAATGAGCAGTTCTTC.